This T cell receptor (beta chain) derives from a study of blood T cell repertoires in COVID-19. Study at large: The samples span acute and convalescent COVID-19 from the United States, Italy and Spain. Nucleic acid was either cDNA or gDNA, and it came from T cells, B-cell-depleted T cells, or PBMCs.

In the source study's methods: Estimates of nucleated cell counts were drawn from the amplification of reference gene primers. Libraries were prepared by immunoSEQ multiplex PCR; TCRdb keeps only in-frame clonotypes and omits some of them. V and J calls and clone size are as listed in that table; D and trimming were resolved from the DNA. The data contain 140,000 to 150,000 clones, 89% of them singletons. CDR3 size: 17 residues. Per germline, CDR1 SGHNT and CDR2 YYREEE (reference sequence). The V and J ends lost 1 base and 2 bases, in that order; junction bases with no gene match: 10. V is TRBV5-4 and J is TRBJ2-5; TRBD2 matches at 8 bases. The source is a human donor in a cohort sampled during active COVID-19. The specimen sequenced was peripheral blood. The CDR3 loop is CASSLWLRGAPQETQYF. In nucleotides, the CDR3 is TGTGCCAGCAGCTTGTGGTTGCGGGGGGCGCCTCAAGAGACCCAGTACTTC.